This T cell receptor (beta chain) originates from a study of CD8+CD57+ T cells in acquired aplastic anemia. The CDR3 loop spans 18 amino acids. With V trimmed by 3 bases and J by 1 base, 7 bases remained unmatched. Germline CDR1 SGDLS, CDR2 YYNGEE. This clonotype has a single count. TCR beta VDJ and CDR3 were profiled, and genomic DNA was the template. Using its own MiXCR run on the reads, TCRdb lists one record per CDR3 protein. Of 35,000 to 45,000 distinct CDR3 sequences in the sample, more than 75% were seen once. The TCR comes from a human donor in good health, serving as a control. The V gene is TRBV9, the J gene TRBJ2-1, with TRBD2 matching over 13 bases. The specimen was sorted CD4+, CD8+, or CD8+CD57+ T cells (not recorded which) from PBMCs. CDR3 protein: CASSGWTSGGPSYNEQFF. The CDR3 region has the DNA TGTGCCAGCAGCGGCTGGACTAGCGGGGGACCGTCCTACAATGAGCAGTTCTTC.